This is a list of T cell receptor beta chains from one sample in a study of shared clonotypes between healthy human individuals. Some clones are missing from TCRdb's copy, which holds only in-frame ones; the method was immunoSEQ multiplex PCR. Of about 490,000 clones listed, 70% to 80% were seen once; the top ten hold 9.5% to 15%. The sequenced material came from PBMCs. The receptors were sampled from a woman aged 40 to 55 in good health. Some clones in this sample may be carry-over from other donors' samples. CDR3s include the opening cysteine and the closing phenylalanine or tryptophan. Fields, in order: CDR3 length, D gene, J gene, clone size, V gene, CDR3 DNA, CDR3 protein. D genes are given only for firm matches. Not every row has a clone size; where given, it reads once, few, many or a size class.

cdr3_length: 13; d_call: -; j_call: TRBJ2-7; clone_size: -; v_call: TRBV7-2; cdr3_nt: TGTGCCAGCAGCTTAGAGCAGTTATACGAGCAGTACTTC; cdr3_aa: CASSLEQLYEQYF
cdr3_length: 18; d_call: TRBD2; j_call: TRBJ2-5; clone_size: -; v_call: TRBV5-1; cdr3_nt: TGCGCCAGCAGCTTGGGGACTAGCGGGAGGGCCCGTTTCGAGACCCAGTACTTC; cdr3_aa: CASSLGTSGRARFETQYF
cdr3_length: 12; d_call: -; j_call: TRBJ1-3; clone_size: once; v_call: TRBV6-1; cdr3_nt: TGTGCCAGCAGTGAAGGGGTCGTCACCATATATTTT; cdr3_aa: CASSEGVVTIYF
cdr3_length: 16; d_call: -; j_call: TRBJ2-3; clone_size: once; v_call: TRBV11-2; cdr3_nt: TGTGCCAGCAGCTTGGAGCGGCCCGGAGAATCAGATACGCAGTATTTT; cdr3_aa: CASSLERPGESDTQYF
cdr3_length: 16; d_call: TRBD2; j_call: TRBJ2-7; clone_size: -; v_call: TRBV27; cdr3_nt: TGTGCCAGCAGTCCTCTGGGCGGGAGGGCCGGTGGCGAGCAGTACTTC; cdr3_aa: CASSPLGGRAGGEQYF
cdr3_length: 16; d_call: TRBD2; j_call: TRBJ2-1; clone_size: -; v_call: TRBV27; cdr3_nt: TGTGCCAGCAGTAAACTACTAGCGGGAGGGGGGAATGAGCAGTTCTTC; cdr3_aa: CASSKLLAGGGNEQFF
cdr3_length: 14; d_call: -; j_call: TRBJ1-1; clone_size: -; v_call: TRBV5-6; cdr3_nt: TGTGCCAGCAGCTCCCGGGGCTTGAACACTGAAGCTTTCTTT; cdr3_aa: CASSSRGLNTEAFF
cdr3_length: 14; d_call: TRBD2; j_call: TRBJ2-1; clone_size: -; v_call: TRBV11-2; cdr3_nt: TGTGCCAGCACCCCTCGACGGGAGGGCCTTGAGCAGTTCTTC; cdr3_aa: CASTPRREGLEQFF
cdr3_length: 13; d_call: -; j_call: TRBJ2-1; clone_size: many; v_call: TRBV11-2; cdr3_nt: TGTGCCAGCAGCTCCCGTGGGCTTGTCGGGCAGTTCTTC; cdr3_aa: CASSSRGLVGQFF
cdr3_length: 13; d_call: -; j_call: TRBJ2-5; clone_size: -; v_call: TRBV5-1; cdr3_nt: TGCGCCAGCAGCATCGGTAACGGAGAGACCCAGTACTTC; cdr3_aa: CASSIGNGETQYF
cdr3_length: 16; d_call: -; j_call: TRBJ2-3; clone_size: -; v_call: TRBV9; cdr3_nt: TGTGCCAGCAGCGCCCGGGGGGCGAGCGGACGCAGCGCGCAGTATTTT; cdr3_aa: CASSARGASGRSAQYF
cdr3_length: 14; d_call: -; j_call: TRBJ2-1; clone_size: once; v_call: TRBV5-1; cdr3_nt: TGCGCCAGCAGCTTGGTGTCTGGGGTTGATGAGCAGTTCTTC; cdr3_aa: CASSLVSGVDEQFF
cdr3_length: 14; d_call: -; j_call: TRBJ1-2; clone_size: once; v_call: TRBV19; cdr3_nt: TGTGCCACTTCCCGGGACACTATTAACTATGGCTACACCTTC; cdr3_aa: CATSRDTINYGYTF
cdr3_length: 13; d_call: -; j_call: TRBJ1-1; clone_size: -; v_call: TRBV7-2; cdr3_nt: TGTGCCAGCAGCGGCCGGGCAGGGGAGGAAGCTTTCTTT; cdr3_aa: CASSGRAGEEAFF
cdr3_length: 12; d_call: -; j_call: TRBJ2-5; clone_size: -; v_call: TRBV28; cdr3_nt: TGTGCCAGCCGACAGTCGTGGGGGACCCAGTACTTC; cdr3_aa: CASRQSWGTQYF
cdr3_length: 18; d_call: TRBD2; j_call: TRBJ2-3; clone_size: -; v_call: TRBV7-8; cdr3_nt: TGTGCCAGCAGTTTGAGGCGGGAGGGCAGGAAGAACACAGATACGCAGTATTTT; cdr3_aa: CASSLRREGRKNTDTQYF
cdr3_length: 15; d_call: TRBD1; j_call: TRBJ1-2; clone_size: -; v_call: TRBV27; cdr3_nt: TGTGCCAGCAACCCAGGACAGGGGACTTACTATGGCTACACCTTC; cdr3_aa: CASNPGQGTYYGYTF